This passage covers 21 T cell receptor beta chains from one sample sequenced in a study of blood T cell repertoires in COVID-19 (dated by TCRdb to about 2020). The library came from the immunoSEQ multiplex PCR assay. Not all clones reach the TCRdb copy of this immuneACCESS table, which keeps in-frame sequences only. Checked studies attribute under half of the gap to unresolved V genes and leave the rest unexplained. This sample lists roughly 440,000 clones; approximately 89% were detected once. The top ten clonotypes cover 10% to 15% of the sample. Material for sequencing was peripheral blood. The receptor source for this set is a woman aged 45-65 years with COVID-19, enrolled during active disease.

The V gene is TRBV18, the J gene TRBJ1-1, with D unclear. The germline gives CDR1 KGHSH, CDR2 LQKENI. The CDR3 consists of 12 residues. Trimming shortened V by 3 bases and J by 6 bases, and 8 bases separated the two germline ends. This chain's CDR3 is CASSPSLSEAFF. As DNA, the CDR3 is TGTGCCAGCTCACCCAGTTTGTCTGAAGCTTTCTTT.

V gene TRBV12-3 or TRBV12-4 combines with J gene TRBJ1-2; D unclear. Trimming shortened V by 2 bases and J by 3 bases, and 4 bases separated the two germline ends. The CDR3 sequence is 12 residues long. The CDR3: CASSLPDYGYTF. The CDR3 bases are TGTGCCAGCAGTTTACCGGACTATGGCTACACCTTC.

The chain combines TRBV4-2 with TRBJ1-6, with D possibly TRBD1 on 5 matching bases. Trimming took off 1 base at V and 9 bases at J, with 10 bases between the two ends. The germline V gene has CDR1 LGHNA and CDR2 YNFKEQ. This CDR3 spans 14 amino acids. The CDR3 DNA reads as TGTGCCAGCAGCCAAGGAACAGGTGGTTCACCCCTCCACTTT. It is translated as CASSQGTGGSPLHF.

The chain employs TRBV7-3 and TRBJ2-7, with a tentative D call TRBD2 (6 bases). Trimming left V 4 bases short and J 4 bases short, with 17 bases between. The CDR3 is 15 amino acids. Germline CDR1 SGHTA, CDR2 FQGTGA. This CDR3 reads CASSSHPTRIYEQYF. The CDR3, as DNA: TGTGCCAGCAGCTCCCACCCGACTAGGATTTACGAGCAGTACTTC.

The chain combines TRBV19 with TRBJ2-1; tentatively, D is TRBD1 (6 bases). Trimming shortened V by 1 base and J by 6 bases, and 13 bases separated the two germline ends. Germline V lookup: CDR1 LNHDA, CDR2 SQIVND (reference sequence). The CDR3 consists of 15 residues. The CDR3 spells CASSIVTGIGNEQFF. The CDR3 nucleotides read TGTGCCAGTAGTATAGTCACAGGGATAGGCAATGAGCAGTTCTTC.

V and J are TRBV28 and TRBJ2-5; tentatively, D is TRBD2 (6 bases). CDR1 is MDHEN and CDR2 is SYDVKM in the germline V gene. V lost 8 bases and J lost 5, with 15 bases in between. The CDR3 loop spans 13 amino acids. CDR3 bases: TGTGCCAGCCTCGGGGGTGTCGAGGAGACCCAGTACTTC. This codes for CASLGGVEETQYF.

The V call is TRBV19, the J call TRBJ1-1; tentatively, D is TRBD1 (5 bases). CDR3 length equals 13 residues. V lost 0 bases and J 10 bases, leaving 12 bases between the germline ends. Germline values: CDR1 LNHDA, CDR2 SQIVND (reference sequence). The CDR3 region is CASSIDITTGAFF. CDR3 DNA sequence: TGTGCCAGTAGTATAGATATCACAACAGGAGCTTTCTTT.

The rearrangement links TRBV7-8 to TRBJ2-3, with D uncertain. This CDR3 contains 14 residues. The V gene lost 1 base and the J gene lost 4 bases, with 9 bases spanning the gap. The germline gives CDR1 SGHVS, CDR2 FQNEAQ. This CDR3 reads CASSLVGSADTQYF. The CDR3 DNA sequence: TGTGCCAGCAGCTTAGTCGGTTCGGCAGATACGCAGTATTTT. Combining the CDR3 with reference TRBV7-8 and TRBJ2-3 gives the whole variable domain GAGVSQSPRYKVAKRGQDVALRCDPISGHVSLFWYQQALGQGPEFLTYFQNEAQLDKSGLPSDRFFAERPEGSVSTLKIQRTQQEDSAVYLCASSLVGSADTQYFGPGTRLTVL.

V and J are TRBV3-1 (or the pseudogene TRBV3-2) and TRBJ1-2, with D perhaps TRBD1 (6 bases). Germline V gene lookup returns CDR1 LGHDT and CDR2 YNNKEL (reference sequence). Trimming cost V 1 base and J 6 bases, with 9 bases left between them. There are 13 residues in the CDR3. The CDR3, as DNA: TGTGCCAGCAGCCAAGTTCGACAGGATGGCTACACCTTC. Translation: CASSQVRQDGYTF.

This chain links TRBV12-5 with TRBJ2-3; possible D gene TRBD2, 6 bases. Germline V gene data show CDR1 as LGHNT and CDR2 as FRNRAP. V lost 7 bases and J 5 bases, leaving 13 bases between the germline ends. This CDR3 contains 13 residues. The CDR3 region is CASDGRGGDTQYF. The CDR3 DNA reads TGTGCTAGTGACGGGCGGGGAGGAGATACGCAGTATTTT.

This clone was detected only once. In DNA, the CDR3 is TGTGCCAGCAGACCTCCCAGCTCCTACAATGAGCAGTTCTTC. It codes for CASRPPSSYNEQFF. J is TRBJ2-1 and V is TRBV2; D gene ambiguous. The V end lost 6 bases, the J end lost 0 bases, and 9 bases lay between the germline ends. Germline assignment: CDR1 SNHLY and CDR2 FYNNEI. The CDR3 totals 14 residues.

V and J are TRBV9 and TRBJ1-2, with D hard to call. CDR3 length: 15 residues. From germline, CDR1 is SGDLS and CDR2 YYNGEE. The germline V and J ends were trimmed by 2 bases and 0 bases, with 11 bases remaining between them. The CDR3 nucleotides are TGTGCCAGCAGCGTCTCGGGGAGAGCTAACTATGGCTACACCTTC. Translating gives CASSVSGRANYGYTF.

V gene TRBV5-1 combines with J gene TRBJ2-7; D ambiguous. The CDR3 is made up of 14 amino acids. Germline V gene lookup returns CDR1 SGHRS and CDR2 YFSETQ. Trimming cost V 2 bases and J 0 bases, with 9 bases left between them. Written as DNA, the CDR3 is TGCGCCAGCAGCTTTTCAGTCGACTCCTACGAGCAGTACTTC. Amino acids: CASSFSVDSYEQYF.

V usage is TRBV29-1 and J usage is TRBJ1-1; 7 nucleotides match TRBD1. The CDR3 loop spans 14 amino acids. The germline V gene encodes CDR1 SQVTM and CDR2 ANQGSEA. The V segment lost 7 bases and the J segment 0 bases; nucleotides outside the gene matches: 8. The CDR3 reads CSAFRGTVNTEAFF. In DNA, the CDR3 is TGCAGCGCCTTTAGAGGGACAGTGAACACTGAAGCTTTCTTT.

The chain employs TRBV6-1 and TRBJ2-2, with 8 bases fitting TRBD1. Germline CDR1 reads MNHNS; CDR2 reads SASEGT. The ends lost 3 bases at V and 6 bases at J; junction bases unmatched: 9. CDR3 size: 16 residues. The CDR3 region has the DNA TGTGCCAGCAGTGATACCTGGACAGGGCGAGCCGGGGAGCTGTTTTTT. Translating gives CASSDTWTGRAGELFF.

The rearrangement uses TRBV11-2 and TRBJ2-2; 14 nucleotides align to TRBD2. The CDR3 loop spans 16 amino acids. Germline CDR1 reads SGHAT; CDR2 reads FQNNGV. With 2 bases clipped from V and 6 bases from J, the junction kept 2 bases outside the gene matches. CDR3 in amino acids: CASSLQTSGGAGELFF. CDR3 coding DNA: TGTGCCAGCAGCTTACAGACTAGCGGGGGGGCCGGGGAGCTGTTTTTT.

The chain couples TRBV5-3 to TRBJ1-1, with D perhaps matching TRBD1 (6 bases). Being an ORF, TRBV5-3 has a function that is uncertain. V gave up 4 bases and J gave up 10 bases, with 17 bases separating them. The CDR3 consists of 13 residues. Written as DNA, the CDR3 is TGTGCCAGAAGCCGCCCCCCACAGGGAATAGCTTTCTTT. Translation gives CARSRPPQGIAFF.

The V gene is TRBV29-1, the J gene TRBJ1-2; D unresolved. V was trimmed by 3 bases and J by 0 bases, leaving 17 bases between them. This CDR3 is built from 16 residues. CDR1 SQVTM and CDR2 ANQGSEA come from the germline V gene. The CDR3 reads CSVEAAFTPTNYGYTF. The CDR3 region has the DNA TGCAGCGTTGAGGCGGCATTTACCCCCACTAACTATGGCTACACCTTC.

The CDR3 region is CASSSYRGTLYNEQFF. CDR3 in DNA: TGTGCCAGCAGCTCATACAGGGGCACCCTATACAATGAGCAGTTCTTC. The chain combines TRBV7-6 with TRBJ2-1; 7 nucleotides line up with TRBD1. The germline V gene has CDR1 SGHVS and CDR2 FNYEAQ. This CDR3 contains 16 residues. V was pared by 4 bases and J by 4 bases, with 10 bases of the junction left unmatched.

This clone was counted between two and nine times. This chain joins TRBV19 and TRBJ1-5; D might be TRBD1 (5 bases). The germline gives CDR1 LNHDA, CDR2 SQIVND (reference sequence). V lost 0 bases, J lost 4 bases, and 16 bases lay in between. This CDR3 region has 17 residues. This CDR3 reads CASSIDRRGPLNQPQHF. DNA for the CDR3: TGTGCCAGTAGTATAGATCGGAGGGGTCCCTTAAATCAGCCCCAGCATTTT.

The chain employs TRBV27 and TRBJ2-1; D unclear. Per germline, CDR1 MNHEY and CDR2 SMNVEV (reference sequence). The V end lost 7 bases, the J end lost 6 bases, and 10 bases lay between the germline ends. The CDR3 extends over 12 amino acids. DNA for the CDR3: TGTGCCAGCATTTCGTCGGTCAATGAGCAGTTCTTC. It specifies CASISSVNEQFF.